Listed below are T cell receptor beta chains from one sample, sequenced in a study of shared clonotypes between healthy human individuals. Using immunoSEQ multiplex PCR, the repertoire was profiled, and TCRdb retains in-frame clones only, with some absent. The sample shows approximately 1,000,000 clones, around three quarters of them seen only once. Sequencing was done on a sample of memory CD4+ T cells from PBMCs. Receptors originate from a man aged 18-30 years in good health. Some clones in this sample may be carry-over from other donors' samples. CDR3s include the opening cysteine and the closing phenylalanine or tryptophan. The D gene is left open where the match is weak. Clone size is stated in some rows and not others, as once, few, many or a class when expanded.

J gene	D gene	V gene	clone size	CDR3 DNA	CDR3 protein
TRBJ2-3	NA	TRBV7-2	NA	TGTGCCAGCAGCTCGCTCCAGGGAGATACGCAGTATTTT	CASSSLQGDTQYF
TRBJ2-4	NA	TRBV6-4	NA	TGTGCCAGCAGTGACTCGAGTAGTGGCGGGTACTTC	CASSDSSSGGYF
TRBJ2-3	NA	TRBV6-1	NA	TGTGCCAGCACGACGGATCGGGGCACAGATACGCAGTATTTT	CASTTDRGTDTQYF
TRBJ2-7	TRBD2	TRBV11-3	NA	TGTGCCAGCAGCTTAGCATACCTGGGACTAGCGGGAGACGAGCAGTACTTC	CASSLAYLGLAGDEQYF
TRBJ2-7	NA	TRBV11-1	NA	TGTGCCAGCAGCGCCTCCTACGAGCAGTACTTC	CASSASYEQYF
TRBJ2-1	NA	TRBV5-6	NA	TGTGCCAGCAGCTTTTCCCAGCGCGGGGAGCAGTTCTTC	CASSFSQRGEQFF
TRBJ2-2	NA	TRBV9	NA	TGTGCCAGCAGCACGCCGAGGAAGCAGGGCATCGGCACCGGGGAGCTGTTTTTT	CASSTPRKQGIGTGELFF
TRBJ1-2	TRBD1	TRBV4-1	NA	TGCGCCAGCAGCCAAGAGGTCGGGGGACAGGAATATGGCTACACCTTC	CASSQEVGGQEYGYTF
TRBJ2-7	TRBD1	TRBV28	NA	TGTGCCAGCAGTACATCTCGGACAGGGATTATCGAGCAGTACTTC	CASSTSRTGIIEQYF
TRBJ2-7	TRBD2	TRBV5-6	NA	TGTGCCAGCAGCCCGCGGACTAGCGGGATAAATGGCGAGCAGTACTTC	CASSPRTSGINGEQYF
TRBJ2-2	NA	TRBV7-2	many	TGTGCCAGCAGCTTTTCCCCCGTAGCCGGGGAGCTGTTTTTT	CASSFSPVAGELFF
TRBJ1-4	NA	TRBV18	NA	TGTGCCAGCTCACCACCGGCCCGGGCTGAAACTAATGAAAAACTGTTTTTT	CASSPPARAETNEKLFF
TRBJ2-1	TRBD2	TRBV7-7	NA	TGTGCCAGCAGGCAACTAGCGGGATCCTACAATGAGCAGTTCTTC	CASRQLAGSYNEQFF
TRBJ2-6	NA	TRBV4-3	NA	TGCGCCAGCAGCCAAGATACGTCCACCTCTGGGGCCAACGTCCTGACTTTC	CASSQDTSTSGANVLTF
TRBJ1-1	TRBD1	TRBV5-4	NA	TGTGCCAGCAGCTTGGGGCAGGGGGTCTTGAACACTGAAGCTTTCTTT	CASSLGQGVLNTEAFF
TRBJ2-7	NA	TRBV2	few	TGTGCCAGCAGTGACAGGAGAGAAGAGCAGTACTTC	CASSDRREEQYF
TRBJ2-1	NA	TRBV7-9	NA	TGTGCCAGCAGCTTAGGACTGGAAAACAATGAGCAGTTCTTC	CASSLGLENNEQFF
TRBJ2-7	TRBD2	TRBV11-2	few	TGTGCCAGCAGCATAGCGGGAGGGTACGAGCAGTACTTC	CASSIAGGYEQYF